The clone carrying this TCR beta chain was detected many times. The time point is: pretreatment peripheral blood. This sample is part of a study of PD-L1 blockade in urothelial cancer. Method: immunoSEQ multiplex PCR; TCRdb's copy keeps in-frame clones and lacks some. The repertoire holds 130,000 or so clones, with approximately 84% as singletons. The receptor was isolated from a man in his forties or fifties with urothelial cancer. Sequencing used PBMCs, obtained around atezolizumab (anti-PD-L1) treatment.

The DNA for the CDR3 is TGTGCCAGCAGCTTAAACAGGGGGACCACAGATACGCAGTATTTT. As protein: CASSLNRGTTDTQYF. The V gene is TRBV5-5, the J gene TRBJ2-3, with 8 positions matching TRBD1. V dropped 2 bases and J dropped 2; count of bases not matched to a gene: 4. Germline assignment: CDR1 SGHKS and CDR2 YYEKEE (reference sequence). This CDR3 spans 15 amino acids.